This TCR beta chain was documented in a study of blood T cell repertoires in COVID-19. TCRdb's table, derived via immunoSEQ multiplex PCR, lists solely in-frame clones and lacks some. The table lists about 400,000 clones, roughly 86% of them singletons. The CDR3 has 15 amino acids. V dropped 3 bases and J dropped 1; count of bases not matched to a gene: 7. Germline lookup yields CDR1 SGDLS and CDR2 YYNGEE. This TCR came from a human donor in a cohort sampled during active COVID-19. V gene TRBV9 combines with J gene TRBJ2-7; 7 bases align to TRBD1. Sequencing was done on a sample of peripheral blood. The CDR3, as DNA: TGTGCCAGCAGCGAGGCCGGGACAGCATCCTACGAGCAGTACTTC. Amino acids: CASSEAGTASYEQYF.